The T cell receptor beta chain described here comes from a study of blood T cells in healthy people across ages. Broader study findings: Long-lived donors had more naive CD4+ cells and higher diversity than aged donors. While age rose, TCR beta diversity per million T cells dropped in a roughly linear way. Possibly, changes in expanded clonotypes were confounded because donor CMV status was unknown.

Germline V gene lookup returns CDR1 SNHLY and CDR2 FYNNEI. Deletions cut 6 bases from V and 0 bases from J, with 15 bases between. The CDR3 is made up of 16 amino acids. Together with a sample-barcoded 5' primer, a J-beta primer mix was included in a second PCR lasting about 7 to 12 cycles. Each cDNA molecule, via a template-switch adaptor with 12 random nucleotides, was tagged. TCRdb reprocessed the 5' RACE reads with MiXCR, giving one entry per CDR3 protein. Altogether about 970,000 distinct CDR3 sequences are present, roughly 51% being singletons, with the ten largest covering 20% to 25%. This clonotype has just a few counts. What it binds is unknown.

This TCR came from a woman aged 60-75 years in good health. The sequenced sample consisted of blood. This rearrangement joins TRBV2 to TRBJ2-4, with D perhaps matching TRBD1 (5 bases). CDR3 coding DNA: TGTGCCAGCAGAAAGGGGCTAGGTCTAGCCAAAAACATTCAGTACTTC. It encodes CASRKGLGLAKNIQYF.